The 14 T cell receptor beta chains below come from one sample, sequenced in a study of CD8 T cell repertoires and HIV-1 epitope variants. The repertoire was sequenced with immunoSEQ multiplex PCR; TCRdb's copy has only in-frame clones and lacks some. The repertoire includes about 95,000 clones, 70% to 75% of them detected once, and roughly 24% sits in the top ten. Sequencing was performed on uncultured baseline CD8+ T cells from peripheral blood mononuclear cells (PBMCs). The receptors originated from a male donor with HIV.

The rearrangement uses TRBV5-5 and TRBJ1-2, with 7 bases lining up with TRBD1. The CDR3 contains 13 residues. Germline trimming cut 3 bases from V and 4 bases from J; bases unmatched to any gene: 3. Per germline, CDR1 SGHKS and CDR2 YYEKEE (reference sequence). CDR3 nucleotide sequence: TGTGCCAGCAGCTGGGACAGCCTCTATGGCTACACCTTC. It yields the protein CASSWDSLYGYTF. The full variable domain, completed using reference TRBV5-5 and TRBJ1-2, is DAGVTQSPTHLIKTRGQQVTLRCSPISGHKSVSWYQQVLGQGPQFIFQYYEKEERGRGNFPDRFSARQFPNYSSELNVNALLLGDSALYLCASSWDSLYGYTFGSGTRLTVV.

The rearrangement joins TRBV28 to TRBJ1-1; D is unclear. This CDR3 spans 14 amino acids. CDR1 and CDR2 from the germline V gene are MDHEN and SYDVKM. V was pared by 6 bases and J by 2 bases, with 13 bases between. CDR3 residues: CASSLLRFNTEAFF. The CDR3 DNA reads TGTGCCAGCAGCCTCCTTCGATTTAACACTGAAGCTTTCTTT.

V usage is TRBV19 and J usage is TRBJ2-7; maybe TRBD1 (5 bases). The CDR3 spans 15 residues. Germline CDR1 is LNHDA and CDR2 is SQIVND (reference sequence). V lost 7 bases and J lost 7, with 23 bases in between. CDR3 coding DNA: TGTGCCAGTACCGCCGGGCCAGGGTCATTAGGTGAGCAGTACTTC. Encoded protein: CASTAGPGSLGEQYF. The full variable domain, with the rest looked up from reference TRBV19 and TRBJ2-7, is DGGITQSPKYLFRKEGQNVTLSCEQNLNHDAMYWYRQDPGQGLRLIYYSQIVNDFQKGDIAEGYSVSREKKESFPLTVTSAQKNPTAFYLCASTAGPGSLGEQYFGPGTRLTVT.

The chain has TRBV27 and TRBJ1-2; D is undetermined. The CDR3 has 12 residues. CDR1 is MNHEY and CDR2 is SMNVEV in the germline V gene (reference sequence). V shed 2 bases and J shed 5 bases, with 6 bases lying between them. The CDR3 loop is CASSLRGYGYTF. The CDR3, as DNA: TGTGCCAGCAGTTTAAGAGGTTATGGCTACACCTTC.

The genes are TRBV28 and TRBJ1-5, with a possible D match to TRBD1 (6 bases). V lost 5 bases, J lost 3 bases, and 11 bases lay in between. CDR1 is MDHEN, CDR2 SYDVKM, per germline. The CDR3 contains 14 residues. The CDR3 here is CASSSDRINQPQHF. The CDR3 DNA follows: TGTGCCAGCAGTAGTGACAGGATCAATCAGCCCCAGCATTTT.

This chain joins TRBV27 and TRBJ2-1, with TRBD2 identical over 7 bases. CDR3 size: 14 residues. Germline V gene data show CDR1 as MNHEY and CDR2 as SMNVEV (reference sequence). V trimming: 6 bases; J trimming: 5 bases; junction bases outside the gene matches: 7. CDR3 nucleotide sequence: TGTGCCAGCAGGGGACTACCCTACCACAATGAGCAGTTCTTC. Protein sequence: CASRGLPYHNEQFF.

The genes are TRBV11-2 and TRBJ2-5; the match to TRBD1 covers 8 bases. With 5 bases clipped from V and 5 bases from J, the junction kept 10 bases outside the gene matches. The CDR3 sequence is 15 residues long. The germline gives CDR1 SGHAT, CDR2 FQNNGV. Here the CDR3 DNA reads TGTGCCAGCAGCCAAAGACAGGGGACACGGGAGACCCAGTACTTC. It specifies CASSQRQGTRETQYF.

This clone was seen at least ten times. The V call is TRBV18, the J call TRBJ2-7, with D uncertain. V lost 1 base and J lost 0, with 13 bases in between. The CDR3 is 16 residues long. Looked up from germline, CDR1 is KGHSH and CDR2 is LQKENI. The CDR3 coding sequence is TGTGCCAGCTCACCACGGGAAACCTCCAGCTCCTACGAGCAGTACTTC. Translating it yields CASSPRETSSSYEQYF.

The chain recombines TRBV7-2 with TRBJ1-6; D possibly corresponds to TRBD1 (5 bases). The germline V gene has CDR1 SGHTA and CDR2 FQGNSA. V dropped 1 base and J dropped 8 bases, with 6 bases sitting between them. The CDR3 contains 13 residues. The CDR3 DNA reads as TGTGCCAGCAGCTTAGAAGGGGATTCACCCCTCCACTTT. Translated, it gives CASSLEGDSPLHF.

This clone was observed a single time. The chain is built from TRBV29-1 and TRBJ2-5; tentatively, D is TRBD1 (6 bases). Germline loops: CDR1 SQVTM, CDR2 ANQGSEA. The V and J ends lost 4 bases and 7 bases respectively, with 13 bases between them. The CDR3 has 12 residues. For the CDR3, the DNA is TGCAGCGTTGTACAGGGCGACGGGACCCAGTACTTC. This sequence encodes CSVVQGDGTQYF.

The chain joins TRBV7-2 to TRBJ2-1; D might be TRBD1 (6 bases). CDR3 size: 14 residues. Germline V gives CDR1 SGHTA, CDR2 FQGNSA. Deletions cut 2 bases from V and 8 bases from J, with 13 bases between. The CDR3 DNA reads TGTGCCAGCAGCTTATTACTACAGGGCCATGAGCAGTTCTTC. It encodes CASSLLLQGHEQFF.

The chain joins TRBV7-9 to TRBJ2-3, with D unclear. The V gene lost 1 base and the J gene lost 2 bases, with 7 bases spanning the gap. Germline CDR1 is SEHNR and CDR2 is FQNEAQ (reference sequence). This CDR3 is built from 14 residues. The CDR3 sequence is CASSLVRNTDTQYF. The DNA for the CDR3 is TGTGCCAGCAGCTTAGTTCGGAACACAGATACGCAGTATTTT.

V usage is TRBV7-9 and J usage is TRBJ2-1; 7 nucleotides line up with TRBD1. The germline V gene encodes CDR1 SEHNR and CDR2 FQNEAQ (reference sequence). After removal of 5 bases from V and 4 bases from J, the junction contained 8 bases not matched to a gene. CDR3 length: 15 residues. The CDR3 region is CASSRPGTVYNEQFF. The CDR3 nucleotides are TGTGCCAGCAGCCGCCCCGGGACAGTTTACAATGAGCAGTTCTTC.

The chain has TRBV28 and TRBJ2-1; no definite D call. The ends were cut back, 7 bases at V and 6 bases at J, with 16 bases in the middle. The CDR3 totals 14 residues. Germline V gene lookup returns CDR1 MDHEN and CDR2 SYDVKM. CDR3 amino acids: CASTPRRKSNEQFF. The DNA for the CDR3 is TGTGCCAGCACCCCACGACGAAAAAGCAATGAGCAGTTCTTC.